The subject of this entry is one T cell receptor beta chain. The junction does not match germline at one end; this may be a read error. No cell sorting was done before RNA was extracted from the tissue. CDR1 DFQATT and CDR2 SNEGSKA come from the germline V gene (reference sequence). The CDR3 length is 14 residues. The entry originates in a study of tumor and adjacent non-tumor tissue in lung cancer. TCRbeta libraries were built with three rounds of nested PCR, modified from ARM-PCR. Using its own MiXCR run on the multiplex PCR reads, TCRdb lists one record per CDR3 protein. The sample consists of 200,000 to 250,000 distinct CDR3 sequences, 70% to 75% of them appearing once.

Sample: lung tumor tissue. The rearrangement uses TRBV20-1 and TRBJ2-2, with D possibly called TRBD1 or TRBD2 (5 bases each). The origin of this receptor is a man in his sixties with non-small cell lung cancer. The CDR3 loop is CSASGRVKSGVLFF. As DNA, the CDR3 is TGCAGTGCCAGTGGCAGGGTTAAGTCCGGGGTGCTGTTTTTT.